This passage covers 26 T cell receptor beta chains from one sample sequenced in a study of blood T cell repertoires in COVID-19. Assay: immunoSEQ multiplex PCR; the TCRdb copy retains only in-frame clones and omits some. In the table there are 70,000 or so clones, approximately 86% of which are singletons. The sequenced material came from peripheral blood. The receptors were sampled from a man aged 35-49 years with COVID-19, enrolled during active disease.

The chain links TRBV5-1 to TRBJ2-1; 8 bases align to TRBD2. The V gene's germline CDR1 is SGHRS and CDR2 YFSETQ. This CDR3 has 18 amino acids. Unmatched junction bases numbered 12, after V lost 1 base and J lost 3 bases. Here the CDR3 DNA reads TGCGCCAGCAGCTTGCCCCGACCGGGGGGGGAAGGCTACAATGAGCAGTTCTTC. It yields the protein CASSLPRPGGEGYNEQFF.

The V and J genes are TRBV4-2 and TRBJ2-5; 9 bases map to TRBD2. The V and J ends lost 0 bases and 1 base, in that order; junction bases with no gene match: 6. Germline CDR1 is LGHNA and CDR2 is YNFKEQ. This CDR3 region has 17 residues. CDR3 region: CASSQEILAGSQETQYF. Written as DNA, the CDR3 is TGTGCCAGCAGCCAAGAAATCCTAGCGGGGAGCCAAGAGACCCAGTACTTC.

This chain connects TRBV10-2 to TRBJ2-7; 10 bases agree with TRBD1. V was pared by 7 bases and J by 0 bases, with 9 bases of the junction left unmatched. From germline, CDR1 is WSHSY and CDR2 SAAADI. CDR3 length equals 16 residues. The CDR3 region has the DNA TGCGCCAGCACCCCGGGACAGGGGTTCCTCTCCTACGAGCAGTACTTC. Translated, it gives CASTPGQGFLSYEQYF.

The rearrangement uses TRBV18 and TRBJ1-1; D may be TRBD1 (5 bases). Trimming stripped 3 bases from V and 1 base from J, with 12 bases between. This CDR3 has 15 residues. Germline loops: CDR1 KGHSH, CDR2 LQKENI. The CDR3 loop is CASSPQGGSNTEAFF. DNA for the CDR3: TGTGCCAGCTCACCCCAGGGAGGGTCGAACACTGAAGCTTTCTTT.

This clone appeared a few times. Here the CDR3 DNA reads TGTGCCAGCAGTGAACGGCGGGGGGGCCGGGAGCTGTTTTTT. It translates to CASSERRGGRELFF. This sequence joins TRBV6-1 and TRBJ2-2, with 9 bases aligning to TRBD2. J lost 9 bases, V lost 2 bases, and 4 bases had no gene match. This CDR3 spans 14 amino acids. Germline values: CDR1 MNHNS, CDR2 SASEGT.

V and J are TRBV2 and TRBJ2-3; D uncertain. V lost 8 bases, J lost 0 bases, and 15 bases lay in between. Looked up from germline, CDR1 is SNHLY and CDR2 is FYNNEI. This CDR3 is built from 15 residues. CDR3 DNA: TGTGCCAGCCTAGGCTGGGTAACTAGCACAGATACGCAGTATTTT. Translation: CASLGWVTSTDTQYF.

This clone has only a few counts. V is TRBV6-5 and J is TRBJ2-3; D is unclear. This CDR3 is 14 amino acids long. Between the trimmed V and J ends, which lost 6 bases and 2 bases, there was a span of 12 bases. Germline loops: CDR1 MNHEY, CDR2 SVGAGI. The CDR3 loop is CASRRGSLTDTQYF. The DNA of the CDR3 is TGTGCCAGCAGGAGAGGTAGCCTCACAGATACGCAGTATTTT.

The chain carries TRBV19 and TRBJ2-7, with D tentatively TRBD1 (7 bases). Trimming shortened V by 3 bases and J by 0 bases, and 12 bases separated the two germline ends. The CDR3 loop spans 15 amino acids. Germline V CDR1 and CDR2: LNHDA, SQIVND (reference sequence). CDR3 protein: CASSIQGGSSYEQYF. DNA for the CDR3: TGTGCCAGTAGTATTCAGGGGGGAAGCTCCTACGAGCAGTACTTC.

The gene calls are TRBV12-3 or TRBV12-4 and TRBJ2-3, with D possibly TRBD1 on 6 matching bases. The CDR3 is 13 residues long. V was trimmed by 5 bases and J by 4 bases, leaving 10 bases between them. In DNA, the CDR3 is TGTGCCAGCAGTCTACAGGGCCCAGATACGCAGTATTTT. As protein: CASSLQGPDTQYF.

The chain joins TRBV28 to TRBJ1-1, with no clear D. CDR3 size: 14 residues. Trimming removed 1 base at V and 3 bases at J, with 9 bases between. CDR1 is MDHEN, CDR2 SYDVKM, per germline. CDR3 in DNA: TGTGCCAGCAGTTTATCCGGGTGGGACACTGAAGCTTTCTTT. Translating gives CASSLSGWDTEAFF.

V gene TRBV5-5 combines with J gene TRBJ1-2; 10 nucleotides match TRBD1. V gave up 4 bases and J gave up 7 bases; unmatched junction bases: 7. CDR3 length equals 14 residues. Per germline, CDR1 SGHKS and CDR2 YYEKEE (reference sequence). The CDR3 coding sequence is TGTGCCAGCAGCCTTGCTGACAGGGGGCTTGGCTACACCTTC. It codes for CASSLADRGLGYTF.

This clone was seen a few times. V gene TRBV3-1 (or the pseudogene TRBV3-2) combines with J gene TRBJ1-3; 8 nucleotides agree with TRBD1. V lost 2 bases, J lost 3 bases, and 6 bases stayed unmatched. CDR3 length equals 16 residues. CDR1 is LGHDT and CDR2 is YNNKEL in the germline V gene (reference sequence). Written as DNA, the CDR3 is TGTGCCAGCAGCCAAACACAGGGGGTAGGTGGAAACACCATATATTTT. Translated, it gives CASSQTQGVGGNTIYF.

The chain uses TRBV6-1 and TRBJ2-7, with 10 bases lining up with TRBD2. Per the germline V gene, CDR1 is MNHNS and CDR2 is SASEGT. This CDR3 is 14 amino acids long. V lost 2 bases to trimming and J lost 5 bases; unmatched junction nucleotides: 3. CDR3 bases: TGTGCCAGCAGTGAACCTGGGACTAGCGACGAGCAGTACTTC. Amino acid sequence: CASSEPGTSDEQYF.

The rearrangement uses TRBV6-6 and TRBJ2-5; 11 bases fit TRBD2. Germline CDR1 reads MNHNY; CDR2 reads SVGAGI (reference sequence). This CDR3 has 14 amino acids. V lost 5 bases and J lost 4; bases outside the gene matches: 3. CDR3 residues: CASSLAGGGETQYF. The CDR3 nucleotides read TGTGCCAGCAGTCTAGCGGGGGGTGGAGAGACCCAGTACTTC.

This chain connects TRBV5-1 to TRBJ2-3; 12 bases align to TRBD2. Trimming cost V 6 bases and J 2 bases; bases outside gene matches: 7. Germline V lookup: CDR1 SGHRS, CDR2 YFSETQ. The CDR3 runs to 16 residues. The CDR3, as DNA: TGCGCCAGCAAGGAGACTAGCGGGGGACACACAGATACGCAGTATTTT. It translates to CASKETSGGHTDTQYF.

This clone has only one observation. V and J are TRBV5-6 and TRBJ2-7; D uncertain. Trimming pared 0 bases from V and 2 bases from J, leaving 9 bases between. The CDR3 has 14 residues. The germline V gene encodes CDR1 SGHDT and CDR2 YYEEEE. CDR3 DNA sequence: TGTGCCAGCAGCTTGGACTATAAAACCTACGAGCAGTACTTC. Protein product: CASSLDYKTYEQYF.

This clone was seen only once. Written as DNA, the CDR3 is TGTGCCACCAGCAGGACAGGGGCAACTAATGAAAAACTGTTTTTT. It yields the protein CATSRTGATNEKLFF. The chain employs TRBV15 and TRBJ1-4, with TRBD1 identical over 8 bases. The CDR3 has 15 amino acids. The J segment lost 0 bases and the V segment lost 3 bases, leaving 0 bases of the junction unmatched. Germline V gene data show CDR1 as LNHNV and CDR2 as YYDKDF (reference sequence).

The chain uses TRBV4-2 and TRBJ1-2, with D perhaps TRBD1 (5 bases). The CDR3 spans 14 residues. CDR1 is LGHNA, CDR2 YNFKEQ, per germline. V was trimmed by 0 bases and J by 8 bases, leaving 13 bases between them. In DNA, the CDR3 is TGTGCCAGCAGCCAAGACACAGGCTCGGACGGCTACACCTTC. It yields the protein CASSQDTGSDGYTF.

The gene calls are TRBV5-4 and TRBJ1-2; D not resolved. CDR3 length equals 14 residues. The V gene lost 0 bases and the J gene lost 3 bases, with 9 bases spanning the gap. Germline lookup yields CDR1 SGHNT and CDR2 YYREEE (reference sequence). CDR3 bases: TGTGCCAGCAGCTTGGATCCGGGAGACTATGGCTACACCTTC. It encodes CASSLDPGDYGYTF.

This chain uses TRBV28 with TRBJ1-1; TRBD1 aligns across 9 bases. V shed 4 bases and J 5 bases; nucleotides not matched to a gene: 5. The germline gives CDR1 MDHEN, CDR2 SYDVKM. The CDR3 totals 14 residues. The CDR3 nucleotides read TGTGCCAGCAGTTCGACAGGGGGGAAAACTGAAGCTTTCTTT. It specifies CASSSTGGKTEAFF. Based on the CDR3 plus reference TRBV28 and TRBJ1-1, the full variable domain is DVKVTQSSRYLVKRTGEKVFLECVQDMDHENMFWYRQDPGLGLRLIYFSYDVKMKEKGDIPEGYSVSREKKERFSLILESASTNQTSMYLCASSSTGGKTEAFFGQGTRLTVV.

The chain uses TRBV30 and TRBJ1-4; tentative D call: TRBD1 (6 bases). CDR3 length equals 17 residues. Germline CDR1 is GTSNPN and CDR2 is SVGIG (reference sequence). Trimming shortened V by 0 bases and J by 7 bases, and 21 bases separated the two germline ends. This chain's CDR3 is CAWSVRVGYRAREKLFF. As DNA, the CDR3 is TGTGCCTGGAGTGTACGTGTAGGATACAGGGCTCGTGAAAAACTGTTTTTT.

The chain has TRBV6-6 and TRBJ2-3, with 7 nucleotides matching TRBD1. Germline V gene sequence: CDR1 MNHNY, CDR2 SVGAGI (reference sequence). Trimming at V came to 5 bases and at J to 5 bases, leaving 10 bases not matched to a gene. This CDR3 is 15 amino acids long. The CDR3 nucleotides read TGTGCCAGCAGTAATCTAGGACAGGCGCAAGATACGCAGTATTTT. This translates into CASSNLGQAQDTQYF.

As DNA, the CDR3 is TGTGCCAGCAGCCCTGCGACAGGGCCCCCAGAGACCCAGTACTTC. Its protein product is CASSPATGPPETQYF. The rearrangement links TRBV7-6 to TRBJ2-5; 7 bases map to TRBD1. This CDR3 is built from 15 residues. Unmatched junction bases numbered 10, after V lost 5 bases and J lost 4 bases. CDR1 is SGHVS, CDR2 FNYEAQ, per germline.

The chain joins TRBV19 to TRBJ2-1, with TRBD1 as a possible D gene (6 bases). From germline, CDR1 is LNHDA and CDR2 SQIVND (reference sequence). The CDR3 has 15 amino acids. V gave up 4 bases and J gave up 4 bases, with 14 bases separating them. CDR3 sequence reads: CASSTTGYQYNEQFF. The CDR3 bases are TGTGCCAGTAGTACCACAGGGTACCAATACAATGAGCAGTTCTTC.

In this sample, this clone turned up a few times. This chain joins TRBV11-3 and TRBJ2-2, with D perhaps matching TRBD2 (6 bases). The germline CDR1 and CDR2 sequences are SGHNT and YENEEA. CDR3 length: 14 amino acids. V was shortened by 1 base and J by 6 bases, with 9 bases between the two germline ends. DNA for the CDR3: TGTGCCAGCAGCTTAGTGGGGGGATCCGGGGAGCTGTTTTTT. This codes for CASSLVGGSGELFF.

The CDR3 DNA reads TGTGCCGTCCGAGGGGGGGCAGGCACCGGGGAGCTGTTTTTT. This sequence encodes CAVRGGAGTGELFF. The V and J genes are TRBV24-1 and TRBJ2-2; D may be TRBD2 (7 bases). This CDR3 is 14 amino acids long. V was clipped by 12 bases and J by 4 bases, with 17 bases between them. Per germline, CDR1 KGHDR and CDR2 SFDVKD.